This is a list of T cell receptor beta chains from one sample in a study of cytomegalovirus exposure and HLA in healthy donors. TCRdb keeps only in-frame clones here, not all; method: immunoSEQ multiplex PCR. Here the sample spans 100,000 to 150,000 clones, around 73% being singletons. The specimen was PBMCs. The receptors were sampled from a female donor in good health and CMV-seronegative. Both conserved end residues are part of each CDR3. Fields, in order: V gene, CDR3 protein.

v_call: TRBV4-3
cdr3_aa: CASSQDIGVPYEQYF

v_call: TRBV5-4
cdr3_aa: CASTLRGTPGDTQYF

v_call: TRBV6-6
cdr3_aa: CASSTSGLNKETQYF

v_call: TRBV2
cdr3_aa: CASTSRVNSPLHF

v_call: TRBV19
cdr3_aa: CASSTLLSGKLYNEQFF

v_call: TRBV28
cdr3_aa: CASRAGNSYEQYF

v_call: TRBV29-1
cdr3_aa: CSVGREGYEQYF

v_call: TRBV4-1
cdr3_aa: CASSSYSRLNTEAFF

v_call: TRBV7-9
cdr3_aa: CASSFSGPIQEQYF

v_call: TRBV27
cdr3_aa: CASSFYSGSYEQYF

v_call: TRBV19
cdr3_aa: CASTQGASGANVLTF

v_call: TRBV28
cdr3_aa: CASSPPPPGYGYTF

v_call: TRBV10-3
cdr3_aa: CAITSGANTEAFF

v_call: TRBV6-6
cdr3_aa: CASTYGGFNEKLFF

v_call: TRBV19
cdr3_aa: CASTAGANTEAFF

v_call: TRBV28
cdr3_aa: CASSLYRGIAGGPTSPEQYF

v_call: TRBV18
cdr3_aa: CASSKKTSGSYEQYF

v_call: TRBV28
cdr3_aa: CASSLQAINYGYTF

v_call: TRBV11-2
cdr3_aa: CASSLGWGQGLYEQYF

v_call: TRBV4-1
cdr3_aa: CASSPDRVSQPQHF

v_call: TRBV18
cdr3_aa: CASSPREAGDDEQFF

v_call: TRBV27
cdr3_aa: CASSLRFGAGEQYF

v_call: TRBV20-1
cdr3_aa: CSARGGSGGYF

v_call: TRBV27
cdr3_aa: CASSLTQAGAAFF

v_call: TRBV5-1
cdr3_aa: CASSQGQTNSPLHF

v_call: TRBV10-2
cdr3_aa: CASWGPTNEKLFF

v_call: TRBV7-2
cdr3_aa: CARSETGAWNTEAFF

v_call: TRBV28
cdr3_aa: CASSLGAGLKLAGPIQFF

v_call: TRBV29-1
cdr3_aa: CSVPGTGILDTQYF

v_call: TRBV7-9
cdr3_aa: CASSLVGEWWFF

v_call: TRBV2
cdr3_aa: CASELFSGTRLTYEQYF

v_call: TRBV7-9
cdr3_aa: CASRLTGGASYEQYF

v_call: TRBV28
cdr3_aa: CASSLTGRGSPLHF

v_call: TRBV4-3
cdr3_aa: CASSQVVAGANVLTF

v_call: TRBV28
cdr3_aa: CASSYPRDGGNTEAFF

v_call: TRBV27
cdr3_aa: CASREVSSGANVLTF

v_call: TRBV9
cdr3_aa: CASSPIGTSGNTIYF

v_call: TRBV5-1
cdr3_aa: CASRRIDSRGYTF

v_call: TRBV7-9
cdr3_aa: CASSLGGQPQHF

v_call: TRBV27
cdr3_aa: CASSSLGGSGANVLTF